This T cell receptor (beta chain) was found in a study of blood T cells in healthy people across ages. This clonotype was detected only a few times. Its antigen is unknown. Primed by a sample-barcoded 5' primer and a J-beta primer mix, a second PCR proceeded for 7 to 11 cycles. The template-switch adaptor, which had 12 random nucleotides, put a tag on each cDNA molecule. TCRdb used MiXCR to reprocess the 5' RACE reads, holding one entry per CDR3 protein. This table has under 800,000 distinct CDR3 sequences, roughly 43% appearing once. The CDR3 is made up of 16 amino acids. The V gene's germline CDR1 is SGHTA and CDR2 FQGNSA. J lost 0 bases, V lost 5 bases, and 6 bases had no gene match. Study-wide findings and caveats: Diversity estimates drawn from one million T cells were deemed underestimates.

V and J are TRBV7-2 and TRBJ1-3; the match to TRBD1 covers 8 bases. The sequence derives from a woman aged 60 to 75 in good health. Specimen: blood. The CDR3 loop reads CASSPRQGTSGNTIYF. CDR3 DNA sequence: TGTGCCAGCAGCCCACGACAGGGGACCTCTGGAAACACCATATATTTT.